The clone carrying this T cell receptor beta chain was detected a few times. Its antigen is not identified. This entry is derived from a study of shared clonotypes between healthy human individuals. Overall study results and limits: The naive CD4 repertoires of a handful of donors were compared, and approximately 5% of clonotypes were shared. Rarefaction curves obtained for sorted subsets showed sequencing incomplete despite large depth.

The assay used deep level. Clones were sequenced by immunoSEQ multiplex PCR, and TCRdb holds only the in-frame ones, with some missing. This sample yields over a million clones, of which roughly 74% are seen a single time; about 0.52% belongs to the top ten. The donor cohort consisted entirely of Caucasian adults residing in Nashville, Tennessee. Germline-derived CDR1 and CDR2 are LNHDA and SQIVND (reference sequence). The CDR3 consists of 13 residues. V was cut by 6 bases and J by 5 bases, with 13 bases left in between. The sequence came from a man younger than 35 in good health. Some clones in this sample may be carry-over from other donors' samples. The chain links TRBV19 to TRBJ2-5; D is unresolved. The sequencing sample was made of memory CD4+ T cells from PBMCs. Indicated subset: CD45RA-negative fraction. The CDR3 reads CASSGRRSETQYF. Here the CDR3 DNA reads TGTGCCAGTAGCGGGCGGCGCAGCGAGACCCAGTACTTC.